A selection of T cell receptor beta chains follows, all from one sample in a study of blood T cell repertoires in COVID-19. Sequenced by immunoSEQ multiplex PCR; TCRdb stores in-frame clones only, minus some. This sample yields about 200,000 clones, of which about 79% are seen a single time; roughly 13% belongs to the top ten. The sample taken for sequencing was peripheral blood. These TCRs come from a human donor in a cohort sampled during active COVID-19. CDR3s include the opening cysteine and the closing phenylalanine or tryptophan. Fields, in order: V gene, clone size, D gene, J gene, CDR3 DNA, CDR3 protein. D genes are given only for firm matches. Clone size is stated in some rows and not others, as once, few, many or a class when expanded.

>TRBV27|NA|NA|TRBJ1-2
TGTGCCAGCAGTGCTCAGGCGCTCTATGGCTACACCTTC
CASSAQALYGYTF
>TRBV28|NA|NA|TRBJ2-4
TGTGCCAGCAGTTCGAGGACTCATCTAGCCAAAAACATTCAGTACTTC
CASSSRTHLAKNIQYF
>TRBV5-1|few|NA|TRBJ1-6
TGCGCCAGCAGCCGGGACACCAATTCACCCCTCCACTTT
CASSRDTNSPLHF
>TRBV4-1|many|NA|TRBJ1-2
TGCGCCAGCAGGACAACGGATGGCTACACCTTC
CASRTTDGYTF
>TRBV18|NA|NA|TRBJ2-1
TGTGCCAGCTCACAGGGGCTCGGGTTGAATGAGCAGTTCTTC
CASSQGLGLNEQFF
>TRBV30|NA|NA|TRBJ1-2
TGTGCCTGGGATACAGGGATGGGGGGCTACACCTTC
CAWDTGMGGYTF
>TRBV14|NA|NA|TRBJ2-3
TGTGCCAGCAGCCAAGGGTCGGCAGGTCCTATACAAGCAGATACGCAGTATTTT
CASSQGSAGPIQADTQYF
>TRBV5-1|NA|TRBD1|TRBJ1-4
TGCGCCAGCAGCTTGGGAGGGGGCTTAAATGAAAAACTGTTTTTT
CASSLGGGLNEKLFF
>TRBV14|NA|TRBD1|TRBJ2-2
TGTGCCAGCAGCAACCGGGACAGAGTCCTTATGAACACCGGGGAGCTGTTTTTT
CASSNRDRVLMNTGELFF
>TRBV4-1|NA|NA|TRBJ1-1
TGCGCCAGCAGCCAAGATAGGAACAGGGAGAGAATTCGCACTGAAGCTTTCTTT
CASSQDRNRERIRTEAFF
>TRBV4-2|few|NA|TRBJ1-2
TGTGCCAGCAGCCCGGAGGGCTATGGCTACACCTTC
CASSPEGYGYTF
>TRBV5-1|once|NA|TRBJ2-1
TGCGCCAGCAGCTTAATGGCAGGGCTGGAAAATGAGCAGTTCTTC
CASSLMAGLENEQFF
>TRBV7-2|NA|TRBD1|TRBJ2-7
TGTGCCAGCAGCGCTTGGACAGGGGGATCCTACGAGCAGTACTTC
CASSAWTGGSYEQYF
>TRBV13|NA|TRBD2|TRBJ2-2
TGTGCCAGCAGCCCCCGGACTAGCTCCGGGGAGCTGTTTTTT
CASSPRTSSGELFF
>TRBV19|NA|TRBD1|TRBJ1-1
TGTGCCAGTAGAGGGGGCCCTGAAGCTTTCTTT
CASRGGPEAFF
>TRBV27|NA|TRBD1|TRBJ2-7
TGTGCCAGCGCCCTTGGGACAGGGGGAGACTACGAGCAGTACTTC
CASALGTGGDYEQYF
>TRBV7-9|NA|TRBD1|TRBJ2-1
TGTGCCAGCAGGCTTATCTCCTTTGGGACAGGGTTCGATGAGCAGTTCTTC
CASRLISFGTGFDEQFF
>TRBV4-1|NA|NA|TRBJ1-5
TGCGCCAGCAGCCAAGCCTCATCTACGGGGCAGCCCCAGCATTTT
CASSQASSTGQPQHF
>TRBV18|NA|TRBD2|TRBJ2-1
TGTGCCAGCTCACCAGGGCTAGCGGGAGTAATTTCCTACAATGAGCAGTTCTTC
CASSPGLAGVISYNEQFF
>TRBV12-3/TRBV12-4|NA|NA|TRBJ2-3
TGTGCCAGCAGTTATCGCGAGGCCGATACGCAGTATTTT
CASSYREADTQYF
>TRBV6-5|NA|NA|TRBJ2-1
TGTGCCAGCACCCGCAGGGGCGAACTGGGGCAGTTCTTC
CASTRRGELGQFF
>TRBV7-2|once|TRBD1|TRBJ1-6
TGTGCCAGCAGTTCCTGGGCCGGGGACAGATATAATTCACCCCTCCACTTT
CASSSWAGDRYNSPLHF
>TRBV5-1|NA|NA|TRBJ1-4
TGCGCCAGCAGCTTGGACGGGGCAGGGAGGAATGAAAAACTGTTTTTT
CASSLDGAGRNEKLFF
>TRBV5-1|few|NA|TRBJ1-6
TGCGCCAGCAGGGCTGGGACATTTAATAATTCACCCCTCCACTTT
CASRAGTFNNSPLHF
>TRBV11-3|NA|NA|TRBJ2-7
TGTGCCAGCAGCTTTATAAAGGGGCCGCAGTACTTC
CASSFIKGPQYF
>TRBV6-5|NA|NA|TRBJ1-2
TGTGCCAGCAGTTACTCGCAGAACCCCATCTATGGCTACACCTTC
CASSYSQNPIYGYTF
>TRBV19|few|NA|TRBJ2-7
TGTGCCAGTAGTACGGACAGTCCAGGTCGAGAGCAGTACTTC
CASSTDSPGREQYF
>TRBV7-2|once|NA|TRBJ1-2
TGTGCCAGCAGCTTAAGGCGGACACCCTATGGCTACACCTTC
CASSLRRTPYGYTF
>TRBV14|NA|TRBD2|TRBJ2-3
TGTGCCAGCAGCCAAGGCGGGAGCGCAGATACGCAGTATTTT
CASSQGGSADTQYF
>TRBV28|once|NA|TRBJ1-3
TGTGCCAGCAGGGACAGCTACTCTGGAAACACCATATATTTT
CASRDSYSGNTIYF
>TRBV11-2|NA|NA|TRBJ2-7
TGTGCCAGCAGCTTGTTCCAGGGGCTGTACGAGCAGTACTTC
CASSLFQGLYEQYF
>TRBV11-2|once|NA|TRBJ2-5
TGTGCCAGCAGCTTAGGGACAGTAAGAAAGACCCAGTACTTC
CASSLGTVRKTQYF
>TRBV6-5|NA|TRBD2|TRBJ2-5
TGTGCCAGCAGTTACTCTAGCGGGATAGAGACCCAGTACTTC
CASSYSSGIETQYF
>TRBV30|NA|NA|TRBJ1-1
TGTGCCTGGAGCACCGGGATCGACACTGAAGCTTTCTTT
CAWSTGIDTEAFF
>TRBV19|NA|TRBD2|TRBJ2-1
TGTGCCAGGAAGACCGGGAGGGGAAATTGGCCCCGCGAGCAGTTCTTC
CARKTGRGNWPREQFF
>TRBV7-9|NA|NA|TRBJ2-3
TGTGCCAGCAGCACCCGGGTCGCGGAGCTAGATACGCAGTATTTT
CASSTRVAELDTQYF
>TRBV4-1|NA|NA|TRBJ1-1
TGCGCCAGCAGCCAAGGGGCGCAGGGGAACACTGAAGCTTTCTTT
CASSQGAQGNTEAFF
>TRBV4-2|NA|TRBD1|TRBJ2-7
TGTGCCAGCAGCCAAATGGACAGGGGGTTATACGAGCAGTACTTC
CASSQMDRGLYEQYF
>TRBV6-5|NA|TRBD1|TRBJ1-6
TGTGCCAGCAGAAGGACAGGGAATTCACCCCTCCACTTT
CASRRTGNSPLHF
>TRBV7-9|NA|NA|TRBJ1-4
TGTGCCAGCAGCTATCAGTCAACTAATGAAAAACTGTTTTTT
CASSYQSTNEKLFF
>TRBV9|NA|NA|TRBJ1-5
TGTGCCAGCAGCGCGGGGGGGCGCGGTAATCAGCCCCAGCATTTT
CASSAGGRGNQPQHF
>TRBV29-1|NA|TRBD2|TRBJ2-7
TGCAGCGTTGAAGGAGGACTAGCGGGAGCCTACGAGCAGTACTTC
CSVEGGLAGAYEQYF
>TRBV5-1|medium-sized|TRBD2|TRBJ2-1
TGCGCCAGCAGCTTGGGACTAGCGGCCGCTTCATACAATGAGCAGTTCTTC
CASSLGLAAASYNEQFF
>TRBV28|NA|NA|TRBJ2-5
TGTGCCAGCAGTTTTGGGGCAGTCCAAGAGACCCAGTACTTC
CASSFGAVQETQYF